The following is a T cell receptor beta chain sequence with its context. The entry originates in a study of blood T cell repertoires in COVID-19. Study as a whole: Acute-phase and convalescent COVID-19 samples originated in the United States, Italy and Spain.

The protocol was immunoSEQ multiplex PCR, while the TCRdb copy is restricted to in-frame clones and leaves out a portion. Here the sample spans tens of thousands of clones, around 85% being singletons. From germline, CDR1 is MGHRA and CDR2 YSYEKL. The CDR3 totals 17 residues. With 0 bases clipped from V and 1 base from J, the junction kept 6 bases outside the gene matches. The sequenced material came from peripheral blood. V and J are TRBV4-1 and TRBJ1-2; 9 nucleotides line up with TRBD1. The clonotype was recovered from a woman in her sixties or seventies with acute or convalescent COVID-19. In DNA, the CDR3 is TGCGCCAGCAGCCAAGATCGCCGACAGGGGGGTAACTATGGCTACACCTTC. This codes for CASSQDRRQGGNYGYTF.